The entry below gives a single T cell receptor beta chain sequence along with its context. Profiling relied on immunoSEQ multiplex PCR, and the TCRdb table lists in-frame clones only, not all of them. In the table there are some 67,000 clones, about four fifths of which are singletons. The source of the sample is a study of OX40 agonist ivuxolimab in advanced cancers. V lost 10 bases, J lost 1 base, and 17 bases lay in between. CDR1 and CDR2 (germline): SEHNR, FQNEAQ (reference sequence). This CDR3 spans 16 amino acids. The specimen was CD4+ or CD8+ T cells sorted from blood, collected in a trial of the OX40 agonist ivuxolimab. This sequence originates from an adult with an advanced solid tumor such as melanoma, head and neck, liver or kidney cancer. The chain is built from TRBV7-9 and TRBJ2-6; D assignment may be TRBD1 or TRBD2 (5 bases each). The CDR3 loop is CAIPGAGTSGANVLTF. The CDR3 DNA follows: TGTGCCATCCCCGGGGCAGGAACTTCTGGGGCCAACGTCCTGACTTTC. Variable domain in full (rest from reference TRBV7-9 and TRBJ2-6): DTGVSQNPRHKITKRGQNVTFRCDPISEHNRLYWYRQTLGQGPEFLTYFQNEAQLEKSRLLSDRFSAERPKGSFSTLEIQRTEQGDSAMYLCAIPGAGTSGANVLTFGAGSRLTVL.